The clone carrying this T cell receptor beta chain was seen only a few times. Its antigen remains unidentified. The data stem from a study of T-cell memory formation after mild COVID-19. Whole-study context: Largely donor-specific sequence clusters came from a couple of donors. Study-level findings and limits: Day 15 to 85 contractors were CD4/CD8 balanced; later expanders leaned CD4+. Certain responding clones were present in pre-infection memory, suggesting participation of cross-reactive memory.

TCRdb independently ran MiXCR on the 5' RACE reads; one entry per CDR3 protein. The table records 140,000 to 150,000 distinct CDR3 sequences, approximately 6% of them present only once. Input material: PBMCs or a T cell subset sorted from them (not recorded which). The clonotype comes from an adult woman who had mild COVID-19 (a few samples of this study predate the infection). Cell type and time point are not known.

As DNA, the CDR3 is TGTGCCAGCTCCTCCTCAGGGGGGAGCAATCAGCCCCAGCATTTT. Residues: CASSSSGGSNQPQHF. The V gene is TRBV27, the J gene TRBJ1-5, with TRBD1 identical over 7 bases. V was pared by 8 bases and J by 1 base, with 8 bases of the junction left unmatched. Germline loops: CDR1 MNHEY, CDR2 SMNVEV (reference sequence). CDR3 length equals 15 residues.